One sample yielded the 30 T cell receptor beta chains listed below, sequenced in a study of T-cell memory formation after mild COVID-19. In TCRdb, the 5' RACE reads were re-called with MiXCR into one record per CDR3 protein. The repertoire includes fewer than 500,000 distinct CDR3 sequences, about 23% of them detected once, and approximately 13% sits in the top ten. Sequenced: PBMCs or a T cell subset sorted from them (not recorded which). The receptors were sampled from an adult woman who had mild COVID-19 (a few samples of this study predate the infection). Cell type and time point are not known.

This clonotype was detected a few times. The chain couples TRBV5-1 to TRBJ2-5, with 9 positions matching TRBD1. This CDR3 has 14 amino acids. Germline V gene sequence: CDR1 SGHRS, CDR2 YFSETQ. The ends lost 4 bases at V and 2 bases at J; junction bases unmatched: 3. The CDR3 DNA sequence: TGCGCCAGCAGCATCGGACAGGGGCAAGAGACCCAGTACTTC. It is translated as CASSIGQGQETQYF.

This clonotype was seen a handful of times. The chain uses TRBV7-9 and TRBJ2-5, with 8 nucleotides matching TRBD1. CDR3 size: 14 residues. Germline lookup yields CDR1 SEHNR and CDR2 FQNEAQ (reference sequence). Trimming took 6 bases from V and 2 from J; bases not matched to a gene: 5. CDR3 amino acids: CASSGQGRQETQYF. As DNA, the CDR3 is TGTGCCAGCAGTGGACAGGGTAGGCAAGAGACCCAGTACTTC.

The chain couples TRBV6-5 to TRBJ2-2; D gene ambiguous. Trimming stripped 5 bases from V and 1 base from J, with 8 bases between. The CDR3 extends over 14 amino acids. The V gene's germline CDR1 is MNHEY and CDR2 SVGAGI. Here the CDR3 DNA reads TGTGCCAGCAGTCCCGCATTGAACACCGGGGAGCTGTTTTTT. Protein product: CASSPALNTGELFF.

This clonotype came up a few times. The rearrangement uses TRBV5-1 and TRBJ2-7; 10 nucleotides agree with TRBD1. J gave up 3 bases and V 4 bases, and 7 bases lay outside the gene matches. Germline assignment: CDR1 SGHRS and CDR2 YFSETQ. The CDR3 consists of 15 residues. For the CDR3, the DNA is TGCGCCAGCAGCCCGGGACAGGGGATCGGCTACGAGCAGTACTTC. It translates to CASSPGQGIGYEQYF. Based on the CDR3 plus reference TRBV5-1 and TRBJ2-7, the full variable domain is KAGVTQTPRYLIKTRGQQVTLSCSPISGHRSVSWYQQTPGQGLQFLFEYFSETQRNKGNFPGRFSGRQFSNSRSEMNVSTLELGDSALYLCASSPGQGIGYEQYFGPGTRLTVT.

This clonotype was detected a few times. The V and J genes are TRBV12-3 or TRBV12-4 and TRBJ2-3; D uncertain. Trimming took 2 bases from V and 7 from J, leaving 19 bases between them. This CDR3 spans 16 amino acids. CDR3 sequence (DNA): TGTGCCAGCAGTTTACCGAACCTAATCTACGCCCATACGCAGTATTTT. It yields the protein CASSLPNLIYAHTQYF.

This chain connects TRBV2 to TRBJ2-7; 7 bases align to TRBD1. CDR1 and CDR2 from the germline V gene are SNHLY and FYNNEI. Trimming removed 4 bases from V and 2 bases from J; junction bases left unmatched: 11. This CDR3 is built from 16 residues. The CDR3 nucleotides read TGTGCCAGCAGTGGGGGTAGGACAGGCCTTACCTACGAGCAGTACTTC. It yields the protein CASSGGRTGLTYEQYF.

The rearrangement joins TRBV9 to TRBJ2-3; D is tentatively TRBD1 or TRBD2 (5 bases each). The germline V gene encodes CDR1 SGDLS and CDR2 YYNGEE. The length of the CDR3 is 15 residues. Trimming removed 1 base at V and 4 bases at J, with 13 bases between. The CDR3 coding sequence is TGTGCCAGCAGCGTAAAGGGACGGAGGCCAGATACGCAGTATTTT. It specifies CASSVKGRRPDTQYF.

This clonotype was detected only a few times. The chain carries TRBV12-3 or TRBV12-4 and TRBJ2-3; TRBD2 aligns across 9 bases. CDR3 length equals 18 residues. J gave up 0 bases and V 11 bases, and 18 bases lay outside the gene matches. For the CDR3, the DNA is TGTGCCCAGCACCTAAGCGGGGGGAGTTTATCTAGCACAGATACGCAGTATTTT. Its protein is CAQHLSGGSLSSTDTQYF.

The DNA of the CDR3 is TGTGCCAGCTCACCGGGACAGCACACTGAAGCTTTCTTT. Protein product: CASSPGQHTEAFF. The genes are TRBV18 and TRBJ1-1, with 7 bases that match TRBD1. The CDR3 runs to 13 residues. Germline V gives CDR1 KGHSH, CDR2 LQKENI. The V and J ends lost 3 bases and 3 bases, in that order; junction bases with no gene match: 1.

This clonotype was recorded a few times. This chain links TRBV20-1 with TRBJ2-1; 7 bases align to TRBD2. After removal of 6 bases from V and 2 bases from J, the junction contained 7 bases not matched to a gene. The CDR3 has 14 residues. Germline lookup yields CDR1 DFQATT and CDR2 SNEGSKA (reference sequence). CDR3 loop: CSARESGAYNEQFF. The CDR3 bases are TGCAGTGCGCGGGAGTCGGGGGCCTACAATGAGCAGTTCTTC.

This clonotype was recorded a few times. This sequence joins TRBV11-2 and TRBJ2-1, with D hard to call. The CDR3 is 12 residues long. Germline loops: CDR1 SGHAT, CDR2 FQNNGV. The V end was cut by 0 bases, the J end by 10 bases, with 7 bases between. CDR3 in amino acids: CASSLDREEQFF. The DNA for the CDR3 is TGTGCCAGCAGCTTAGATCGTGAAGAGCAGTTCTTC.

This rearrangement joins TRBV7-2 to TRBJ2-3; D is ambiguous. CDR3 length equals 13 residues. Deletions cut 1 base from V and 5 bases from J, with 7 bases between. Per germline, CDR1 SGHTA and CDR2 FQGNSA. This chain's CDR3 is CASSLEAQDTQYF. The CDR3 DNA follows: TGTGCCAGCAGCTTAGAGGCACAAGATACGCAGTATTTT.

J is TRBJ2-7 and V is TRBV24-1, with D possibly being TRBD2 (5 bases). This CDR3 is 15 amino acids long. V dropped 4 bases and J dropped 0 bases, with 12 bases sitting between them. Germline values: CDR1 KGHDR, CDR2 SFDVKD. In DNA form, the CDR3 reads TGTGCCACCAGTGAGCATCCGGGGTCCTCCTACGAGCAGTACTTC. It codes for CATSEHPGSSYEQYF.

The V gene is TRBV20-1, the J gene TRBJ2-3, with 9 bases matching TRBD2. V dropped 3 bases and J dropped 7; count of bases not matched to a gene: 2. The length of the CDR3 is 12 residues. From germline, CDR1 is DFQATT and CDR2 SNEGSKA (reference sequence). This CDR3 reads CSARTSGNTQYF. The DNA of the CDR3 is TGCAGTGCTAGGACTAGCGGAAATACGCAGTATTTT.

The gene calls are TRBV6-5 and TRBJ2-6; D is undetermined. Germline lookup yields CDR1 MNHEY and CDR2 SVGAGI. V was cut by 4 bases and J by 3 bases, with 4 bases left in between. The CDR3 loop spans 13 amino acids. This chain's CDR3 is CASSSVGANVLTF. In DNA form, the CDR3 reads TGTGCCAGCAGTTCAGTTGGGGCCAACGTCCTGACTTTC.

V usage is TRBV4-1 and J usage is TRBJ2-7; 7 bases are shared with TRBD1. The CDR3 runs 17 residues. The junction had 14 bases not matched to a gene; V was cut back by 4 bases and J by 2 bases. CDR1 MGHRA and CDR2 YSYEKL come from the germline V gene. The CDR3 region has the DNA TGCGCCAGCAGCCCACTCTCGATCCGGGACAGAACCTACGAGCAGTACTTC. It codes for CASSPLSIRDRTYEQYF.

This sequence joins TRBV11-1 and TRBJ2-1, with D perhaps matching TRBD1 (7 bases). Germline CDR1 reads SGHAT; CDR2 reads FQDESV (reference sequence). V was trimmed by 1 base and J by 1 base, leaving 11 bases between them. This CDR3 comprises 16 residues. The CDR3 DNA reads as TGTGCCAGCAGCTTAGGCAGGGGGAGGTCCTACAATGAGCAGTTCTTC. Its protein is CASSLGRGRSYNEQFF.

This clonotype appeared a few times. This chain uses TRBV5-1 with TRBJ2-1, with 11 bases matching TRBD2. With 4 bases clipped from V and 0 bases from J, the junction kept 6 bases outside the gene matches. This CDR3 region has 17 residues. Germline values: CDR1 SGHRS, CDR2 YFSETQ. The CDR3 region is CASSAATSGGSYNEQFF. CDR3 bases: TGCGCCAGCAGCGCCGCCACTAGCGGGGGCTCCTACAATGAGCAGTTCTTC.

The chain is built from TRBV2 and TRBJ1-2, with D uncertain. V lost 8 bases to trimming and J lost 0 bases, with 16 bases between them. This CDR3 is built from 15 residues. CDR1 is SNHLY, CDR2 FYNNEI, per germline. CDR3 in amino acids: CASPGDGEPNYGYTF. The CDR3 DNA follows: TGTGCCAGCCCGGGAGATGGTGAACCTAACTATGGCTACACCTTC. Full variable domain (rest looked up from reference TRBV2 and TRBJ1-2): EPEVTQTPSHQVTQMGQEVILRCVPISNHLYFYWYRQILGQKVEFLVSFYNNEISEKSEIFDDQFSVERPDGSNFTLKIRSTKLEDSAMYFCASPGDGEPNYGYTFGSGTRLTVV.

The V gene is TRBV24-1, the J gene TRBJ2-2; 9 nucleotides agree with TRBD1. CDR1 and CDR2 from the germline V gene are KGHDR and SFDVKD. CDR3 length: 19 amino acids. V shed 0 bases and J 6 bases; nucleotides not matched to a gene: 13. The CDR3 nucleotides are TGTGCCACCAGTGATTTGCCGGGTTCGGGGACAGGGAGGGCCGGGGAGCTGTTTTTT. Amino acid sequence: CATSDLPGSGTGRAGELFF.

In its sample, this clonotype was seen once. The rearrangement joins TRBV7-8 to TRBJ1-1, with 12 bases identical to TRBD1. V lost 2 bases and J lost 7; bases outside the gene matches: 14. The CDR3 spans 18 residues. In germline, CDR1 is SGHVS, CDR2 FQNEAQ. In nucleotides, the CDR3 is TGTGCCAGCAGCTTAAGGCCGGGACAGGGGGCGAATGCATATGAAGCTTTCTTT. Protein product: CASSLRPGQGANAYEAFF.

The rearrangement uses TRBV18 and TRBJ1-1, with 10 bases that match TRBD1. CDR1 KGHSH and CDR2 LQKENI come from the germline V gene. This CDR3 comprises 14 residues. Trimming cost V 6 bases and J 3 bases; bases outside gene matches: 4. CDR3 residues: CASSRQGAYTEAFF. The CDR3 bases are TGTGCCAGCTCTCGACAGGGGGCTTACACTGAAGCTTTCTTT.

This chain uses TRBV5-1 with TRBJ2-1; 9 bases are a match to TRBD1. Germline trimming cut 4 bases from V and 5 bases from J; bases unmatched to any gene: 10. The CDR3 contains 16 residues. Per germline, CDR1 SGHRS and CDR2 YFSETQ. This chain's CDR3 is CASSRLGQGTDNEQFF. The DNA of the CDR3 is TGCGCCAGCAGCCGGCTGGGACAGGGAACGGACAATGAGCAGTTCTTC.

The chain has TRBV5-1 and TRBJ2-1; D is unresolved. This CDR3 has 15 residues. V lost 1 base and J 0 bases, leaving 8 bases between the germline ends. Germline V lookup: CDR1 SGHRS, CDR2 YFSETQ. This CDR3 is CASSLTVRSYNEQFF. Here the CDR3 DNA reads TGCGCCAGCAGCTTGACAGTTCGCTCCTACAATGAGCAGTTCTTC. Complete variable domain (other parts from reference TRBV5-1 and TRBJ2-1): KAGVTQTPRYLIKTRGQQVTLSCSPISGHRSVSWYQQTPGQGLQFLFEYFSETQRNKGNFPGRFSGRQFSNSRSEMNVSTLELGDSALYLCASSLTVRSYNEQFFGPGTRLTVL.

The chain is built from TRBV12-3 or TRBV12-4 and TRBJ2-1; 12 bases map to TRBD2. Trimming removed 3 bases from V and 4 bases from J; junction bases left unmatched: 10. The CDR3 is made up of 18 amino acids. The CDR3 loop is CASSLLAGGSFEYNEQFF. CDR3 in DNA: TGTGCCAGCAGTTTGCTAGCGGGGGGGTCCTTTGAGTACAATGAGCAGTTCTTC.

The chain carries TRBV20-1 and TRBJ2-3; no clear D. Germline V lookup: CDR1 DFQATT, CDR2 SNEGSKA (reference sequence). The CDR3 contains 11 residues. V was cut by 5 bases and J by 4 bases, with 7 bases left in between. The CDR3 region is CSAGFPDTQYF. The CDR3 DNA sequence: TGCAGTGCTGGGTTTCCAGATACGCAGTATTTT.

The chain carries TRBV4-3 and TRBJ1-4, with D unclear. From germline, CDR1 is LGHNA and CDR2 YSLEER. The CDR3 consists of 15 residues. V lost 0 bases, J lost 7 bases, and 12 bases lay in between. DNA for the CDR3: TGCGCCAGCAGCCAAGAGGGCAGATTCGGTGAAAAACTGTTTTTT. It codes for CASSQEGRFGEKLFF.

The rearrangement uses TRBV7-8 and TRBJ2-5; D is uncertain. V lost 6 bases and J 5 bases, leaving 22 bases between the germline ends. CDR1 is SGHVS and CDR2 is FQNEAQ in the germline V gene. The CDR3 has 16 residues. The CDR3 loop reads CASRLLANVGFETQYF. DNA of the CDR3: TGTGCCAGCAGACTTTTGGCGAATGTGGGGTTTGAGACCCAGTACTTC.

Only a few counts were recorded for this clonotype. The chain joins TRBV2 to TRBJ2-4; 7 nucleotides align to TRBD1. The ends lost 7 bases at V and 5 bases at J; junction bases unmatched: 5. The CDR3 runs 13 residues. Germline V gene data show CDR1 as SNHLY and CDR2 as FYNNEI. The CDR3 reads CASNRDSQNIQYF. CDR3 coding DNA: TGTGCCAGCAACCGGGACAGTCAAAACATTCAGTACTTC.

The rearrangement links TRBV30 to TRBJ2-7; either TRBD1 or TRBD2 may supply D (5 bases each). CDR3 size: 13 residues. With 2 bases removed from V and 2 bases from J, the gap between germline ends came to 10 bases. The germline gives CDR1 GTSNPN, CDR2 SVGIG (reference sequence). The CDR3 here is CAWSRGDPYEQYF. The DNA of the CDR3 is TGTGCCTGGAGTAGAGGGGACCCCTACGAGCAGTACTTC.